This TCR beta chain comes out of a study of T cell responses to AZD1222 COVID-19 vaccine. Study-level results: Close to half of all spike-specific TCRs reportedly target regions of the variants that are unmutated.

This CDR3 spans 19 amino acids. The junction had 7 bases not matched to a gene; V was cut back by 3 bases and J by 0 bases. CDR1 is SGHRS and CDR2 is YFSETQ in the germline V gene. Only in-frame clones appear in the TCRdb table, and some are missing; sequencing was by immunoSEQ multiplex PCR. The sample records 210,000 or so clones, about 92% being singletons. Concerning this clone itself: Its antigen is as yet unknown.

The rearrangement joins TRBV5-1 to TRBJ2-1; 15 bases match TRBD2. The sample here was peripheral blood, taken on day 0 of MenACWY control vaccination. The clonotype comes from an adult in good health. CDR3 residues: CASSSGLAGGFSSYNEQFF. In nucleotides, the CDR3 is TGCGCCAGCAGCTCTGGACTAGCGGGGGGGTTTAGCTCCTACAATGAGCAGTTCTTC.